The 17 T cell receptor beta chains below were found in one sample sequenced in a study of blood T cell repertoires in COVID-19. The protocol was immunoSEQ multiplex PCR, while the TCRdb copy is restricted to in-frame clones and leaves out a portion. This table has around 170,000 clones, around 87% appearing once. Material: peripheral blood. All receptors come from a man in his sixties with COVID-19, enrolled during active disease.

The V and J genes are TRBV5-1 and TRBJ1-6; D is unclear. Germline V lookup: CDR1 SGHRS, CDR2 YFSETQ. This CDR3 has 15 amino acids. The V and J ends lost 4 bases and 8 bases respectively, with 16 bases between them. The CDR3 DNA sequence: TGCGCCAGCAGCCCAGAGGGTAGAGGCGATTCACCCCTCCACTTT. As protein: CASSPEGRGDSPLHF.

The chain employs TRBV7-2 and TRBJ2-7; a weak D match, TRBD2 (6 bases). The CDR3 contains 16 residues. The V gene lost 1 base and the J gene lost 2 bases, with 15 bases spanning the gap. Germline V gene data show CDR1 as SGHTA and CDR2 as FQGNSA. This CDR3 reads CASSLDQGGLPYEQYF. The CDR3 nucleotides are TGTGCCAGCAGCTTAGACCAGGGAGGTCTCCCCTACGAGCAGTACTTC.

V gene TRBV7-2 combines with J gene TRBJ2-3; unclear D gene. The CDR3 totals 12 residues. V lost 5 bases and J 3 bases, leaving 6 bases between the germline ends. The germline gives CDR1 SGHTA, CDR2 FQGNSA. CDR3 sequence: CASSQQTDTQYF. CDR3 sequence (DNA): TGTGCCAGCAGCCAACAGACAGATACGCAGTATTTT.

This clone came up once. The CDR3: CASSIIGQGVSGANVLTF. The CDR3 nucleotides are TGTGCCAGTAGTATCATAGGACAGGGGGTCTCTGGGGCCAACGTCCTGACTTTC. The J gene is TRBJ2-6, the V gene TRBV19; the match to TRBD1 covers 10 bases. This CDR3 has 18 residues. Germline CDR1 LNHDA, CDR2 SQIVND (reference sequence). After removal of 3 bases from V and 0 bases from J, the junction contained 5 bases not matched to a gene.

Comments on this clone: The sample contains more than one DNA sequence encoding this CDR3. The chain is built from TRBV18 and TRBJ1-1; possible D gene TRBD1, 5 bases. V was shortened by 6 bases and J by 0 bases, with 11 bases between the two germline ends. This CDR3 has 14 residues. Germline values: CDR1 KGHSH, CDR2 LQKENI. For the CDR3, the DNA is TGTGCCAGCTCGCCAGACAGACTGAACACTGAAGCTTTCTTT. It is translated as CASSPDRLNTEAFF.

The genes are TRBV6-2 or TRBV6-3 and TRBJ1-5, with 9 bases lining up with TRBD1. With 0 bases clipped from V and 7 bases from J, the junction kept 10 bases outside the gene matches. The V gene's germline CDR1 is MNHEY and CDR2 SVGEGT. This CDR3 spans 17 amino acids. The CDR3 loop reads CASSYSYNRGLGQPQHF. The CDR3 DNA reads TGTGCCAGCAGTTACTCGTATAACAGGGGGCTAGGACAGCCCCAGCATTTT.

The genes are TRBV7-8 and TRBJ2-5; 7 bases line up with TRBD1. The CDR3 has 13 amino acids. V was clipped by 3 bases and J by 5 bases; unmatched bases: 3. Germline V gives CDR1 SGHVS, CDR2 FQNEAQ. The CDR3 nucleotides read TGTGCCAGCAGCTTCGGACAGGAGGAGACCCAGTACTTC. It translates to CASSFGQEETQYF.

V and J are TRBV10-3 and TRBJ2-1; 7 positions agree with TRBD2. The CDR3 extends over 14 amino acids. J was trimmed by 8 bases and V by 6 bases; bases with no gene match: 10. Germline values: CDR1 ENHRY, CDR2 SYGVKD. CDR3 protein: CAISPGAGGDEQFF. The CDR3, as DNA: TGTGCCATCAGCCCTGGGGCTGGGGGGGATGAGCAGTTCTTC.

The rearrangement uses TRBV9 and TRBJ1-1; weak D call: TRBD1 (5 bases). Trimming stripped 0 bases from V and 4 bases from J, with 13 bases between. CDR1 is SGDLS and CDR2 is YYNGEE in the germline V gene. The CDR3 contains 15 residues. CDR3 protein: CASSVVQGGSTEAFF. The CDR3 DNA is TGTGCCAGCAGCGTAGTTCAGGGAGGTAGCACTGAAGCTTTCTTT.

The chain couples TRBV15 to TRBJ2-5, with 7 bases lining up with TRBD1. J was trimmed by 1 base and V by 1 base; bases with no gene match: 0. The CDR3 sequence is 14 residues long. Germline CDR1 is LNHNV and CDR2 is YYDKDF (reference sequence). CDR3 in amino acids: CATSRGQGQETQYF. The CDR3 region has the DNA TGTGCCACCAGCAGAGGACAGGGCCAAGAGACCCAGTACTTC.

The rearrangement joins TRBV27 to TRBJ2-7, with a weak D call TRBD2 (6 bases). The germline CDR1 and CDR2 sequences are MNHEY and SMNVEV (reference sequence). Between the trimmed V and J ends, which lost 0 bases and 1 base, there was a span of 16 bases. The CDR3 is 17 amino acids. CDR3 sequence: CASSLSIRQGGSYEQYF. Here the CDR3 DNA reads TGTGCCAGCAGTTTATCGATAAGGCAGGGAGGATCCTACGAGCAGTACTTC.

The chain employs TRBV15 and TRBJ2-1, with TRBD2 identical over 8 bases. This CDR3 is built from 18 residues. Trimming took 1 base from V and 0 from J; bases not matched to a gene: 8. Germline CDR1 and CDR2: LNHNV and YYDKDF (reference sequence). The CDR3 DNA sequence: TGTGCCACCAGCAGAGGCGGTAGCGGGGTGAGCTCCTACAATGAGCAGTTCTTC. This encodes CATSRGGSGVSSYNEQFF.

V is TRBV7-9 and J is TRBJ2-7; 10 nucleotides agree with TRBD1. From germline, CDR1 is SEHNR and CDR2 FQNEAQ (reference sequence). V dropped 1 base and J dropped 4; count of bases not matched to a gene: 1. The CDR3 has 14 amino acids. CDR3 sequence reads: CASSLGQGAYEQYF. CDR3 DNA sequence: TGTGCCAGCAGCTTAGGACAGGGGGCTTACGAGCAGTACTTC.

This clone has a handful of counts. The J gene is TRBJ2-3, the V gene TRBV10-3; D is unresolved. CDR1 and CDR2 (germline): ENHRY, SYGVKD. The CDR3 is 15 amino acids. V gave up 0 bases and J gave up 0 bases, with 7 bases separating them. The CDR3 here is CAISESSYSTDTQYF. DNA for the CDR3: TGTGCCATCAGTGAGTCAAGCTATAGCACAGATACGCAGTATTTT.

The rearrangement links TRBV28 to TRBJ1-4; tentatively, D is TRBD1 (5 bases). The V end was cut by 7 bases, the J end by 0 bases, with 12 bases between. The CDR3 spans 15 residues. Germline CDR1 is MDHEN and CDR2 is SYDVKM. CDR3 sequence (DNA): TGTGCCAGCAATGGGGGGGGTGCAACTAATGAAAAACTGTTTTTT. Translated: CASNGGGATNEKLFF. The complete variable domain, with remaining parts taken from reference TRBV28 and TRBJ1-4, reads DVKVTQSSRYLVKRTGEKVFLECVQDMDHENMFWYRQDPGLGLRLIYFSYDVKMKEKGDIPEGYSVSREKKERFSLILESASTNQTSMYLCASNGGGATNEKLFFGSGTQLSVL.

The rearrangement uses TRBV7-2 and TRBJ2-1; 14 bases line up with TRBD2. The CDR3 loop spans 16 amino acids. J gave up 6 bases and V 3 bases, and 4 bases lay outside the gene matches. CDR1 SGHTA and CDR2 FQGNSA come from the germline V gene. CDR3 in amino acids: CASSFDGTSGSNEQFF. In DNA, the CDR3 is TGTGCCAGCAGCTTTGATGGGACTAGCGGGAGCAATGAGCAGTTCTTC.

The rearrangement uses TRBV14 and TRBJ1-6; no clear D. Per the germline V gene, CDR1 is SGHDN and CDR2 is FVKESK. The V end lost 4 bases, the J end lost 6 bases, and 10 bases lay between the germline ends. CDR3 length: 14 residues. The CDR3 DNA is TGTGCCAGCAGCCGCGGGAATCTTAATTCACCCCTCCACTTT. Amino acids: CASSRGNLNSPLHF.